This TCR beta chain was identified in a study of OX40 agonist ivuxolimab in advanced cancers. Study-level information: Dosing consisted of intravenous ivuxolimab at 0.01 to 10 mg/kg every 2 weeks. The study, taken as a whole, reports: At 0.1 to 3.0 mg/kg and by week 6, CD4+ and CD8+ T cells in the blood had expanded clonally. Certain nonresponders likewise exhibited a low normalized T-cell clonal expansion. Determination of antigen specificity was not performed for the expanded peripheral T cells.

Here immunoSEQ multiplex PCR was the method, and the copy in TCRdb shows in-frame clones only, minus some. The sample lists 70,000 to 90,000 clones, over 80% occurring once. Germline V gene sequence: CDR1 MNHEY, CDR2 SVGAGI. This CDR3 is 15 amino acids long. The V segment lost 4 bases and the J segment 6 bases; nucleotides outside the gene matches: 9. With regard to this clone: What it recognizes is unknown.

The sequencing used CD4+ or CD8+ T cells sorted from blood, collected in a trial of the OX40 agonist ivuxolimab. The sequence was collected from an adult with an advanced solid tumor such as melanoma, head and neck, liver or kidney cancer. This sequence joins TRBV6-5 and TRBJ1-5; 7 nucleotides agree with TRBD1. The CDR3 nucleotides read TGTGCCAGCAGTTCCTCCCAGGGGGGGGGTCAGCCCCAGCATTTT. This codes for CASSSSQGGGQPQHF.